Below are 18 T cell receptor beta chains sequenced from a single sample in a study of T cells in Graves' hyperthyroidism and ophthalmopathy. The source material, RNA transcripts, was used to amplify TCR beta CDR3 regions. HTBI primers drove first-round RT-PCR of the TCR CDR3. TCRdb reprocessed the multiplex PCR reads via MiXCR and lists one record per CDR3 protein. Found here are under 350,000 distinct CDR3 sequences, under 25% of them singletons; the top ten hold 50%. The sequenced sample was blood. Every receptor here comes from a woman aged 45-65 years with Graves' hyperthyroidism.

Comments on this clonotype: The junction shows a germline mismatch at one end, possibly a read error. This chain links TRBV3-1 with TRBJ2-3; 8 bases line up with TRBD1. Germline V gene sequence: CDR1 LGHDT, CDR2 YNNKEL (reference sequence). The CDR3 length is 16 residues. The CDR3 is CASGQGGTGSTDTQYF. As DNA, the CDR3 is TGTGCCAGCGGCCAAGGAGGGACAGGAAGCACAGATACGCAGTATTTT.

This rearrangement joins TRBV20-1 to TRBJ2-3; 9 nucleotides line up with TRBD1. The germline gives CDR1 DFQATT, CDR2 SNEGSKA (reference sequence). Trimming at V came to 5 bases and at J to 4 bases, leaving 7 bases not matched to a gene. The CDR3 sequence is 14 residues long. The CDR3 nucleotides read TGCAGTGCTCGGGGACAGGGTGGGGCAGATACGCAGTATTTT. Translating it yields CSARGQGGADTQYF.

V usage is TRBV18 and J usage is TRBJ2-7; possible D gene TRBD1, 6 bases. CDR3 size: 16 residues. The germline V gene has CDR1 KGHSH and CDR2 LQKENI. Trimming pared 0 bases from V and 3 bases from J, leaving 15 bases between. CDR3 protein: CASSPPQGRVLYEQYF. In DNA, the CDR3 is TGTGCCAGCTCACCACCGCAGGGGCGAGTACTCTACGAGCAGTACTTC.

On this clonotype itself: The conserved phenylalanine or tryptophan is not found at the CDR3 terminus, so this likely reflects a read error. The chain couples TRBV6-2 or TRBV6-3 to TRBJ2-1; 14 bases match TRBD2. Looked up from germline, CDR1 is MNHEY and CDR2 is SVGEGT. J gave up 4 bases and V 6 bases, and 5 bases lay outside the gene matches. The CDR3 is made up of 16 amino acids. CDR3 residues: CASRPRLAGGYNEQFL. The DNA of the CDR3 is TGTGCCAGCAGACCCCGACTAGCGGGAGGGTACAATGAGCAGTTCCTC.

In this sample, this clonotype turned up many times. The rearrangement joins TRBV2 to TRBJ1-2; D not certain. Germline values: CDR1 SNHLY, CDR2 FYNNEI. This CDR3 is built from 14 residues. V was trimmed by 0 bases and J by 7 bases, leaving 12 bases between them. The CDR3 DNA follows: TGTGCCAGCAGTGAAGCAAGTGGTCAACGTGGCTACACCTTC. It encodes CASSEASGQRGYTF.

The rearrangement joins TRBV3-1 to TRBJ2-6; D not resolved. Per germline, CDR1 LGHDT and CDR2 YNNKEL (reference sequence). CDR3 length equals 14 residues. The V gene lost 3 bases and the J gene lost 2 bases, with 5 bases spanning the gap. The DNA of the CDR3 is TGTGCCAGCAGCCAGGGCGCTGGGGCCAACGTCCTGACTTTC. This translates into CASSQGAGANVLTF.

The chain carries TRBV4-1 and TRBJ2-3; 11 bases map to TRBD2. This CDR3 is 16 amino acids long. The V gene's germline CDR1 is MGHRA and CDR2 YSYEKL. The junction had 9 bases not matched to a gene; V was cut back by 4 bases and J by 6 bases. Here the CDR3 DNA reads TGCGCCAGCAGCCTAGGGAGGGCTAGCGGGGGGGATACGCAGTATTTT. This codes for CASSLGRASGGDTQYF.

In its sample, this clonotype was seen many times. This chain links TRBV7-8 with TRBJ2-1; 7 bases line up with TRBD1. The V gene end was trimmed by 5 bases and the J gene end by 0 bases; junction bases not matched to a gene: 4. This CDR3 region has 15 residues. CDR1 SGHVS and CDR2 FQNEAQ come from the germline V gene. The CDR3 nucleotides are TGTGCCAGCAGCCGACAGGGAAGCTCCTACAATGAGCAGTTCTTC. It specifies CASSRQGSSYNEQFF.

This clonotype was detected ten times or more. CDR3: CACSSGTSGRRGYF. In DNA, the CDR3 is TGTGCCTGCTCGTCCGGGACTAGCGGGAGACGGGGGTATTTT. This sequence joins TRBV30 and TRBJ2-3; 14 bases agree with TRBD2. The CDR3 spans 14 residues. V trimming: 6 bases; J trimming: 14 bases; junction bases outside the gene matches: 13. CDR1 is GTSNPN, CDR2 SVGIG, per germline (reference sequence).

The gene calls are TRBV7-2 and TRBJ1-2; TRBD1 matches 9 bases. V trimming: 1 base; J trimming: 6 bases; junction bases outside the gene matches: 12. The germline V gene encodes CDR1 SGHTA and CDR2 FQGNSA. This CDR3 has 17 residues. CDR3 in DNA: TGTGCCAGCAGCTTAGTACCCCTCGGACAGGGGCCCAATGGCTACACCTTC. Encoded protein: CASSLVPLGQGPNGYTF.

This clonotype was picked up a small number of times. The rearrangement joins TRBV28 to TRBJ1-1; weak D call: TRBD1 (5 bases). The V end lost 2 bases, the J end lost 1 base, and 8 bases lay between the germline ends. Germline lookup yields CDR1 MDHEN and CDR2 SYDVKM. The CDR3 extends over 14 amino acids. CDR3: CASSLRGGNTEAFF. Here the CDR3 DNA reads TGTGCCAGCAGTTTACGGGGGGGGAACACTGAAGCTTTCTTT.

This clonotype was recorded at least ten times. The chain joins TRBV20-1 to TRBJ1-2; no firm D call. Germline assignment: CDR1 DFQATT and CDR2 SNEGSKA (reference sequence). This CDR3 has 12 residues. Trimming took off 1 base at V and 8 bases at J, with 11 bases between the two ends. The CDR3 here is CSARVRGTGYTF. CDR3 coding DNA: TGCAGTGCTAGAGTGCGGGGAACCGGCTACACCTTC.

This clonotype was seen more than once but under ten times. This sequence joins TRBV20-1 and TRBJ1-5, with D uncertain. Looked up from germline, CDR1 is DFQATT and CDR2 is SNEGSKA (reference sequence). The CDR3 is 12 residues long. Trimming removed 0 bases from V and 5 bases from J, with 5 bases in between. The CDR3 bases are TGCAGTGCTAGAGATACGGATCAGCCCCAGCATTTT. Protein product: CSARDTDQPQHF.

This clonotype was recorded many times. This chain uses TRBV5-5 with TRBJ1-2, with 7 bases identical to TRBD1. V lost 6 bases and J lost 2; bases outside the gene matches: 10. CDR3 length equals 15 residues. The germline V gene has CDR1 SGHKS and CDR2 YYEKEE (reference sequence). For the CDR3, the DNA is TGTGCCAGCAATTGGGGACAGAGCCCCAACTATGGCTACACCTTC. This codes for CASNWGQSPNYGYTF.

V gene TRBV20-1 combines with J gene TRBJ2-1, with 8 bases matching TRBD2. Germline V gives CDR1 DFQATT, CDR2 SNEGSKA (reference sequence). This CDR3 is 15 amino acids long. The V gene end was trimmed by 0 bases and the J gene end by 7 bases; junction bases not matched to a gene: 8. The CDR3 loop is CSARERSGSNNEQFF. The CDR3 nucleotides are TGCAGTGCTAGAGAGAGAAGCGGGAGTAATAATGAGCAGTTCTTC.

V usage is TRBV7-2 and J usage is TRBJ2-7, with TRBD2 matching over 7 bases. The CDR3 loop spans 14 amino acids. Germline lookup yields CDR1 SGHTA and CDR2 FQGNSA. J gave up 3 bases and V 3 bases, and 5 bases lay outside the gene matches. The CDR3 nucleotides are TGTGCCAGCAGCTTCTTAGGGAGGGACTACGAGCAGTACTTC. Translating gives CASSFLGRDYEQYF. The full variable domain, with the rest looked up from reference TRBV7-2 and TRBJ2-7, is GAGVSQSPSNKVTEKGKDVELRCDPISGHTALYWYRQSLGQGLEFLIYFQGNSAPDKSGLPSDRFSAERTGGSVSTLTIQRTQQEDSAVYLCASSFLGRDYEQYFGPGTRLTVT.

The genes are TRBV27 and TRBJ1-1; D possibly corresponds to TRBD1 (5 bases). V shed 3 bases and J shed 3 bases, with 11 bases lying between them. Germline CDR1 is MNHEY and CDR2 is SMNVEV (reference sequence). The CDR3 is 14 residues long. The CDR3 DNA reads as TGTGCCAGCAGTTTGTTAGGCAGGGACACTGAAGCTTTCTTT. This gives the protein CASSLLGRDTEAFF.

This clonotype was detected ten times or more. The CDR3 sequence is CASSSQGSTDTQYF. CDR3 in DNA: TGTGCCAGCAGCTCACAGGGTAGCACAGATACGCAGTATTTT. The J gene is TRBJ2-3, the V gene TRBV7-3; perhaps TRBD1 as D (6 bases). CDR1 SGHTA and CDR2 FQGTGA come from the germline V gene. This CDR3 contains 14 residues. V lost 4 bases to trimming and J lost 0 bases, with 8 bases between them.